This passage covers 31 T cell receptor beta chains from one sample sequenced in a study of cytomegalovirus exposure and HLA in healthy donors. Researchers ran the PCR with 60 Vbeta and 13 Jbeta primers. The assay was immunoSEQ multiplex PCR, and TCRdb's table has in-frame clones only and misses some. This table holds 150,000 to 200,000 clones, roughly 87% found once. Specimen: PBMCs. These TCRs come from a girl less than two years old in good health and CMV-seronegative.

This clone occurred a few times. J is TRBJ2-3 and V is TRBV10-3, with 16 bases identical to TRBD2. Germline values: CDR1 ENHRY, CDR2 SYGVKD. Germline trimming cut 7 bases from V and 4 bases from J; bases unmatched to any gene: 11. This CDR3 spans 18 amino acids. CDR3 coding DNA: TGTGCCATCAACCGGGGACTAGCGGGGGGGCCTCGCGCAGATACGCAGTATTTT. Translated, it gives CAINRGLAGGPRADTQYF.

J is TRBJ1-1 and V is TRBV7-9; TRBD1 might be the D (6 bases). The CDR3 totals 15 residues. Germline CDR1 reads SEHNR; CDR2 reads FQNEAQ (reference sequence). Between the trimmed V and J ends, which lost 5 bases and 2 bases, there was a span of 15 bases. The CDR3 here is CASSARTDGNTEAFF. The DNA for the CDR3 is TGTGCCAGCAGCGCACGGACAGATGGAAACACTGAAGCTTTCTTT.

The chain joins TRBV9 to TRBJ2-4; D is ambiguous. V was shortened by 0 bases and J by 0 bases, with 10 bases between the two germline ends. Looked up from germline, CDR1 is SGDLS and CDR2 is YYNGEE. The CDR3 spans 16 residues. The CDR3 sequence: CASSVAPAVAKNIQYF. The CDR3 coding sequence is TGTGCCAGCAGCGTAGCGCCGGCGGTAGCCAAAAACATTCAGTACTTC.

J is TRBJ1-2 and V is TRBV6-6; weak D call: TRBD1 (5 bases). This CDR3 region has 14 residues. Germline V gene data show CDR1 as MNHNY and CDR2 as SVGAGI (reference sequence). The V end was cut by 7 bases, the J end by 2 bases, with 14 bases between. The DNA for the CDR3 is TGTGCCAGCACCGAAACAGGTACCAACTATGGCTACACCTTC. Translating gives CASTETGTNYGYTF.

The genes are TRBV2 and TRBJ1-4; the D gene is possibly TRBD1 (6 bases). CDR3 length: 13 residues. Trimming stripped 7 bases from V and 10 bases from J, with 16 bases between. In germline, CDR1 is SNHLY, CDR2 FYNNEI. In nucleotides, the CDR3 is TGTGCCAGCAATCCAGGGGAGGGGGGAAAACTGTTTTTT. It specifies CASNPGEGGKLFF.

The J gene is TRBJ2-5, the V gene TRBV7-2; D might be TRBD2 (6 bases). CDR3 length: 15 residues. Germline-derived CDR1 and CDR2 are SGHTA and FQGNSA. Trimming shortened V by 5 bases and J by 2 bases, and 15 bases separated the two germline ends. Here the CDR3 DNA reads TGTGCCAGCAGCCCCCCTCCGGGACTGCAAGAGACCCAGTACTTC. This translates into CASSPPPGLQETQYF.

The genes are TRBV7-6 and TRBJ2-1, with TRBD2 identical over 9 bases. Trimming cost V 5 bases and J 6 bases; bases outside gene matches: 11. The CDR3 length is 16 residues. The germline CDR1 and CDR2 sequences are SGHVS and FNYEAQ. The CDR3 DNA is TGTGCCAGCAGCCGTCTAAGCGGGGGGATATCCAATGAGCAGTTCTTC. It yields the protein CASSRLSGGISNEQFF.

The chain uses TRBV30 and TRBJ1-2, with a possible D match to TRBD1 (6 bases). Per the germline V gene, CDR1 is GTSNPN and CDR2 is SVGIG (reference sequence). V was clipped by 1 base and J by 7 bases, with 13 bases between them. The CDR3 is 13 amino acids. The CDR3, as DNA: TGTGCCTGGAGTGGGGGGGGCGGCTCTGGCTACACCTTC. This encodes CAWSGGGGSGYTF.

The rearrangement links TRBV7-3 to TRBJ2-7; maybe TRBD1 (6 bases). The CDR3 covers 14 residues. V was shortened by 5 bases and J by 2 bases, with 13 bases between the two germline ends. The V gene's germline CDR1 is SGHTA and CDR2 FQGTGA. CDR3 amino acids: CASSPADRPYEQYF. The CDR3 coding sequence is TGTGCCAGCAGCCCGGCCGACAGGCCCTACGAGCAGTACTTC.

This clone was detected a few times. CDR3 amino acids: CASSQDLGRGYEQYF. The CDR3 coding sequence is TGCGCCAGCAGCCAAGACCTGGGCCGGGGCTACGAGCAGTACTTC. The chain couples TRBV4-3 to TRBJ2-7; a weak D match, TRBD2 (5 bases). Trimming stripped 0 bases from V and 3 bases from J, with 12 bases between. The CDR3 length is 15 residues. The V gene's germline CDR1 is LGHNA and CDR2 YSLEER.

The rearrangement links TRBV19 to TRBJ1-5; no firm D call. Germline V gives CDR1 LNHDA, CDR2 SQIVND (reference sequence). The CDR3 runs to 14 residues. V lost 6 bases and J lost 0, with 9 bases in between. CDR3 amino acids: CASSLIHSNQPQHF. The CDR3 DNA follows: TGTGCCAGTAGCCTTATACATAGCAATCAGCCCCAGCATTTT.

This clone appeared a single time. The rearrangement uses TRBV7-8 and TRBJ1-2; the D gene is possibly TRBD1 (6 bases). Germline lookup yields CDR1 SGHVS and CDR2 FQNEAQ. The CDR3 spans 16 residues. V gave up 5 bases and J gave up 7 bases, with 23 bases separating them. Here the CDR3 reads CASSPPMTDRGAGYTF. The CDR3 DNA sequence: TGTGCCAGCAGCCCTCCCATGACGGACCGGGGGGCTGGCTACACCTTC.

This chain connects TRBV19 to TRBJ1-1, with D perhaps TRBD1 (6 bases). Trimming shortened V by 2 bases and J by 0 bases, and 10 bases separated the two germline ends. Germline V CDR1 and CDR2: LNHDA, SQIVND (reference sequence). The CDR3 extends over 15 amino acids. This CDR3 is CASSIRTAMNTEAFF. The CDR3 DNA reads as TGTGCCAGTAGTATACGGACAGCAATGAACACTGAAGCTTTCTTT.

The CDR3 reads CSARTGHTYEQYF. In DNA form, the CDR3 reads TGCAGCGCCAGGACAGGGCACACCTACGAGCAGTACTTC. The chain employs TRBV29-1 and TRBJ2-7, with 8 bases aligning to TRBD1. Germline-derived CDR1 and CDR2 are SQVTM and ANQGSEA. The CDR3 totals 13 residues. Trimming took 7 bases from V and 2 from J; bases not matched to a gene: 7.

V and J are TRBV27 and TRBJ1-5; D is unresolved. CDR1 is MNHEY and CDR2 is SMNVEV in the germline V gene (reference sequence). CDR3 size: 14 residues. Trimming pared 2 bases from V and 2 bases from J, leaving 7 bases between. The CDR3 region has the DNA TGTGCCAGCAGTTTAGCGGGTCGCAATCAGCCCCAGCATTTT. Translated, it gives CASSLAGRNQPQHF.

J is TRBJ2-1 and V is TRBV30; TRBD2 matches 9 bases. CDR1 is GTSNPN and CDR2 is SVGIG in the germline V gene (reference sequence). Unmatched junction bases numbered 13, after V lost 2 bases and J lost 8 bases. The CDR3 runs 16 residues. The CDR3 loop is CAWSSFAGGEPHEQFF. The CDR3 DNA reads as TGTGCCTGGAGTTCTTTTGCGGGAGGGGAACCCCATGAGCAGTTCTTC.

The chain joins TRBV5-1 to TRBJ2-7, with 8 bases lining up with TRBD2. The CDR3 loop spans 16 amino acids. The V and J ends lost 4 bases and 1 base, in that order; junction bases with no gene match: 10. Germline V lookup: CDR1 SGHRS, CDR2 YFSETQ. DNA for the CDR3: TGCGCCAGCAGCCCTCTTAGCGGCGGGAGGTCCTACGAGCAGTACTTC. Its protein product is CASSPLSGGRSYEQYF.

This sequence joins TRBV29-1 and TRBJ2-7; D is possibly TRBD2 (5 bases). This CDR3 region has 12 residues. In germline, CDR1 is SQVTM, CDR2 ANQGSEA. The ends were cut back, 5 bases at V and 2 bases at J, with 10 bases in the middle. CDR3 sequence: CSVRSGAYEQYF. The DNA of the CDR3 is TGCAGCGTTCGGAGCGGAGCCTACGAGCAGTACTTC.

The V and J genes are TRBV5-1 and TRBJ2-5; 8 bases are shared with TRBD2. The V gene's germline CDR1 is SGHRS and CDR2 YFSETQ. This CDR3 region has 14 residues. J lost 4 bases, V lost 4 bases, and 6 bases had no gene match. CDR3 coding DNA: TGCGCCAGCAGCGGGATAGCGGGACGAGAGACCCAGTACTTC. This codes for CASSGIAGRETQYF.

This chain uses TRBV2 with TRBJ2-2; 11 bases are shared with TRBD2. J gave up 2 bases and V 6 bases, and 8 bases lay outside the gene matches. This CDR3 is 17 amino acids long. Germline V gene data show CDR1 as SNHLY and CDR2 as FYNNEI. For the CDR3, the DNA is TGTGCCAGCAGATCGGGACTAGCGGTGGGAAACACCGGGGAGCTGTTTTTT. Protein product: CASRSGLAVGNTGELFF. Drawing the rest from reference TRBV2 and TRBJ2-2, the complete variable domain is EPEVTQTPSHQVTQMGQEVILRCVPISNHLYFYWYRQILGQKVEFLVSFYNNEISEKSEIFDDQFSVERPDGSNFTLKIRSTKLEDSAMYFCASRSGLAVGNTGELFFGEGSRLTVL.

The chain employs TRBV7-9 and TRBJ1-5, with D possibly matching TRBD1 (6 bases). CDR3 length: 15 residues. In germline, CDR1 is SEHNR, CDR2 FQNEAQ (reference sequence). V was cut by 4 bases and J by 3 bases, with 13 bases left in between. CDR3 bases: TGTGCCAGCAGCTGGGAGGGGGGCGACAATCAGCCCCAGCATTTT. Amino acids: CASSWEGGDNQPQHF.

This chain uses TRBV9 with TRBJ1-6; possible D gene TRBD1, 6 bases. Germline V gives CDR1 SGDLS, CDR2 YYNGEE. The CDR3 has 14 amino acids. Trimming stripped 0 bases from V and 7 bases from J, with 8 bases between. Here the CDR3 DNA reads TGTGCCAGCAGCGTAGATACAGGGAATTCACCCCTCCACTTT. It encodes CASSVDTGNSPLHF.

The chain joins TRBV5-7 to TRBJ2-1, with no clear D. TRBV5-7 is identified as an open reading frame with a role that is uncertain. V lost 1 base and J lost 0, with 11 bases in between. This CDR3 contains 16 residues. This chain's CDR3 is CASSLHGRNSYNEQFF. The DNA for the CDR3 is TGTGCCAGCAGCTTGCATGGCAGAAACTCCTACAATGAGCAGTTCTTC.

In its sample, this clone was seen a few times. This sequence joins TRBV5-6 and TRBJ2-1; TRBD2 matches 8 bases. Germline loops: CDR1 SGHDT, CDR2 YYEEEE. With V trimmed by 1 base and J by 2 bases, 5 bases remained unmatched. The CDR3 consists of 16 residues. The CDR3 spells CASSLWGLGPYNEQFF. The DNA for the CDR3 is TGTGCCAGCAGCTTGTGGGGACTAGGCCCCTACAATGAGCAGTTCTTC.

This sequence joins TRBV2 and TRBJ2-7; TRBD2 matches 7 bases. Trimming took 0 bases from V and 3 from J; bases not matched to a gene: 5. Germline V gene lookup returns CDR1 SNHLY and CDR2 FYNNEI. The CDR3 consists of 15 residues. The CDR3 nucleotides are TGTGCCAGCAGTGAAGCGCGTCTAGCGGTCTACGAGCAGTACTTC. Residues: CASSEARLAVYEQYF.

This clone came up a few times. The rearrangement links TRBV18 to TRBJ2-1; 12 bases match TRBD2. This CDR3 contains 19 residues. Trimming cost V 3 bases and J 5 bases; bases outside gene matches: 14. Per germline, CDR1 KGHSH and CDR2 LQKENI. The CDR3 region has the DNA TGTGCCAGCTCACCCACGGAGACTAGCGGGAGAGGGCGGAACAATGAGCAGTTCTTC. Amino acid sequence: CASSPTETSGRGRNNEQFF.

The V call is TRBV19, the J call TRBJ2-1, with 12 nucleotides matching TRBD2. The CDR3 spans 16 residues. J was trimmed by 7 bases and V by 4 bases; bases with no gene match: 8. Germline V gene sequence: CDR1 LNHDA, CDR2 SQIVND (reference sequence). The CDR3 reads CASSTLAGGVFNEQFF. The CDR3 nucleotides are TGTGCCAGTAGTACACTAGCGGGAGGTGTTTTTAATGAGCAGTTCTTC.

The V gene is TRBV18, the J gene TRBJ1-1; 7 positions match TRBD1. This CDR3 is built from 13 residues. Germline-derived CDR1 and CDR2 are KGHSH and LQKENI. The J segment lost 4 bases and the V segment lost 3 bases, leaving 2 bases of the junction unmatched. For the CDR3, the DNA is TGTGCCAGCTCACCTGACAGGGTCACTGAAGCTTTCTTT. It yields the protein CASSPDRVTEAFF.

This chain links TRBV5-6 with TRBJ2-7, with 7 bases lining up with TRBD2. Germline loops: CDR1 SGHDT, CDR2 YYEEEE. CDR3 length: 14 amino acids. The V segment lost 5 bases and the J segment 3 bases; nucleotides outside the gene matches: 8. CDR3 in DNA: TGTGCCAGCAGGTGGGGGGGGGAGAGCTACGAGCAGTACTTC. It yields the protein CASRWGGESYEQYF.

The rearrangement uses TRBV4-3 and TRBJ2-3; a weak D match, TRBD2 (6 bases). The CDR3 covers 16 residues. From germline, CDR1 is LGHNA and CDR2 YSLEER. Trimming took 1 base from V and 1 from J, leaving 12 bases between them. CDR3 DNA: TGCGCCAGCAGCCAAGTTGAGTCTAGCGGCACAGATACGCAGTATTTT. As protein: CASSQVESSGTDTQYF.

DNA for the CDR3: TGTGCCAGCAGTGGCGGGAGGGATTACGAGCAGTACTTC. It specifies CASSGGRDYEQYF. V gene TRBV6-7 combines with J gene TRBJ2-7; TRBD2 matches 9 bases. TRBV6-7 is known as an ORF, though its function is uncertain. This CDR3 is 13 amino acids long. The ends lost 5 bases at V and 4 bases at J; junction bases unmatched: 3.